This is a list of T cell receptor beta chains from one sample in a study of monozygotic twins with inflammatory bowel disease. TCRdb reanalyzed the 5' RACE reads and collapses them to one entry per CDR3 protein, without DNA. The table lists around 230,000 distinct CDR3 sequences. Sample: blood. The source of these receptors is a human donor with ulcerative colitis or Crohn's disease, or a healthy co-twin of an affected twin (not recorded which). The CDR3 runs from the conserved cysteine through the conserved F or W.

len	v_gene	j_gene	CDR3aa
16	TRBV5-1	TRBJ1-2	CASSLVPGQIDYGYTF
16	TRBV6-1	TRBJ1-3	CASSPTRGGRGNTIYF
13	TRBV6-5	TRBJ1-5	CASSKRGNQPQHF
16	TRBV12-3/TRBV12-4	TRBJ2-3	CASSLRGLGQLDTQYF
14	TRBV5-1	TRBJ2-1	CASRREGPYNEQFF
13	TRBV6-5	TRBJ2-2	CASSYWETGELFF
13	TRBV6-6	TRBJ1-2	CASSNPVDYGYTF
15	TRBV5-4	TRBJ1-6	CASSSSGTGASPLHF
15	TRBV7-2	TRBJ2-2	CASTIGQTPAGELFF
19	TRBV3-1	TRBJ2-5	CASSPARGFIRGQLETQYF
12	TRBV18	TRBJ2-5	CASSKQQETQYF
15	TRBV20-1	TRBJ2-1	CSAHSRAGTYNEQFF
12	TRBV12-3/TRBV12-4	TRBJ2-7	CASRKGQIEQYF
13	TRBV24-1	TRBJ2-1	CATSVGSGYEQFF
11	TRBV7-9	TRBJ2-1	CASRNSAGQFF
15	TRBV6-5	TRBJ2-5	CASSYSLGGWETQYF
12	TRBV9	TRBJ1-6	CASSVGGPPLHF
14	TRBV7-9	TRBJ1-5	CASSQGHQNQPQHF
12	TRBV20-1	TRBJ1-3	CSAGLSGNTIYF
15	TRBV10-3	TRBJ1-2	CAISPNPQDPYGYTF
14	TRBV6-5	TRBJ1-3	CASSYRQAGNTIYF
14	TRBV4-1	TRBJ1-1	CASSLRTGVTEAFF
14	TRBV7-8	TRBJ2-1	CASAPRGRVNEQFF
18	TRBV5-1	TRBJ2-3	CASSYGITPRASTDTQYF
15	TRBV11-2	TRBJ2-1	CASSLRDRAYNEQFF
14	TRBV4-1	TRBJ2-1	CASSPGTSGNEQFF
18	TRBV27	TRBJ1-2	CASSSQVRERVWGYGYTF
15	TRBV12-3/TRBV12-4	TRBJ1-1	CASSLSRGPNTEAFF
15	TRBV6-5	TRBJ1-2	CASSYSGTGGYGYTF